This T cell receptor (beta chain) was sequenced for a study of blood T cell repertoires in COVID-19. Whole-study context: COVID-19 samples, acute and convalescent, were from the United States, Italy and Spain. The analysed material was cDNA or gDNA that came from T cells, B-cell-depleted T cells, or PBMCs.

In the original analysis: Scientists estimated how many nucleated cells there were by amplifying reference gene primers. Only in-frame clones appear in the TCRdb table, and some are missing; sequencing was by immunoSEQ multiplex PCR. V, J and clone size are taken as reported in that table, and D and trimming were inferred from the DNA itself. Counted here are more than 200,000 clones, about nine tenths occurring once; the ten biggest clones make up around 2.9%. V dropped 0 bases and J dropped 9 bases, with 15 bases sitting between them. Germline lookup yields CDR1 LNHNV and CDR2 YYDKDF (reference sequence). This CDR3 contains 15 residues.

The receptor's source is a woman aged 60-75 years with acute or convalescent COVID-19. V and J are TRBV15 and TRBJ2-1; D is possibly TRBD2 (5 bases). Sequencing was done on a sample of peripheral blood. Written as DNA, the CDR3 is TGTGCCACCAGCAGAGATGGAACTAGATTTGGTGAGCAGTTCTTC. It specifies CATSRDGTRFGEQFF.